This record looks at one T cell receptor beta chain sequence and its context. This entry belongs to a study of shared clonotypes between healthy human individuals. Germline V gene data show CDR1 as SQVTM and CDR2 as ANQGSEA. V was shortened by 4 bases and J by 4 bases, with 8 bases between the two germline ends. The CDR3 consists of 12 residues. This table comes from immunoSEQ multiplex PCR, and its TCRdb copy is limited to in-frame clones, with some not included. The sample lists some 2,400,000 clones; more than 90% were seen once. The rearrangement joins TRBV29-1 to TRBJ1-5; D is possibly TRBD1 (5 bases). The sequence derives from a man aged 18 to 29 in good health. The sequenced sample was naive CD4+ T cells sorted from blood. Subset meaning: CD45RA+ positively selected. CDR3 sequence: CSVGGRNQPQHF. The CDR3 DNA follows: TGCAGCGTTGGGGGGAGGAATCAGCCCCAGCATTTT.